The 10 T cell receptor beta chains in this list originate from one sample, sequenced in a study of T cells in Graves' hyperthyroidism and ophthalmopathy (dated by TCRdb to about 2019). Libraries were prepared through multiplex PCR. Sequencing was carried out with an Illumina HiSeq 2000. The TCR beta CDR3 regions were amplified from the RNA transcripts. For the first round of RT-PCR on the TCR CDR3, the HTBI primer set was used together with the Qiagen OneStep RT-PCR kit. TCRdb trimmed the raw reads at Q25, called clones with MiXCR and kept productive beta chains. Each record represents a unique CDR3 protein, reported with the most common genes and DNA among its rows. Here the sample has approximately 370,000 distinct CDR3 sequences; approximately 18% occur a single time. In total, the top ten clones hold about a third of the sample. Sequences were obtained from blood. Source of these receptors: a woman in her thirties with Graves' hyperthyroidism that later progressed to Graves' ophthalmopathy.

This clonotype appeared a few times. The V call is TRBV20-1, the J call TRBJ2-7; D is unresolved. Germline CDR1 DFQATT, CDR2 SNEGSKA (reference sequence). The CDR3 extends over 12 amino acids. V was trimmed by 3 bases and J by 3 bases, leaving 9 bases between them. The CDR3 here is CSASGRNYEQYF. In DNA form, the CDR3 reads TGCAGTGCTAGCGGCAGAAACTACGAGCAGTACTTC.

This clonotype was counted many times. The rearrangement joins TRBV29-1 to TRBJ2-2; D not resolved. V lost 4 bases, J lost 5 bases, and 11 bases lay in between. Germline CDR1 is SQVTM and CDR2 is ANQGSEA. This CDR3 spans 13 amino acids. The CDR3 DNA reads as TGCAGCGTTGGTCGGTGGGAAACCGGGGAGCTGTTTTTT. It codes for CSVGRWETGELFF.

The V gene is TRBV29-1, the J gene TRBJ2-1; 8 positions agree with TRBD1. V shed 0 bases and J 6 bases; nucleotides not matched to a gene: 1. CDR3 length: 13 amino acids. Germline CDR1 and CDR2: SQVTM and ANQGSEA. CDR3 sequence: CSVEDGTGNEQFF. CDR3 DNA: TGCAGCGTTGAAGATGGGACAGGCAATGAGCAGTTCTTC.

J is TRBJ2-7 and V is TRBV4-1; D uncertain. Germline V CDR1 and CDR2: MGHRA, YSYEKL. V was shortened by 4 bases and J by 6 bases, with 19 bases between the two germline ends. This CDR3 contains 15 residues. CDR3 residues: CASSPHELISGEQYF. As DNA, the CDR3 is TGCGCCAGCAGCCCCCATGAACTTATTTCCGGCGAGCAGTACTTC.

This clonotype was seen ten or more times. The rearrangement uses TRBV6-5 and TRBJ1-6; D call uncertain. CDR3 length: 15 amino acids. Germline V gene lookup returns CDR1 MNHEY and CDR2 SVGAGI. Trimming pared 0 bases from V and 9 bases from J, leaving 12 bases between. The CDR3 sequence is CASSYSTVDGSPLHF. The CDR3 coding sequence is TGTGCCAGCAGTTACTCGACGGTAGATGGTTCACCCCTCCACTTT.

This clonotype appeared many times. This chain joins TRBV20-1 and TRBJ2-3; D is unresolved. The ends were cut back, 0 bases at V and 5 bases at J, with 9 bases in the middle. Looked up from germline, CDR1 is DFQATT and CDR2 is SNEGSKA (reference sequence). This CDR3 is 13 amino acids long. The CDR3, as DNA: TGCAGTGCTAGAGATGGCCGCCGAGATACGCAGTATTTT. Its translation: CSARDGRRDTQYF.

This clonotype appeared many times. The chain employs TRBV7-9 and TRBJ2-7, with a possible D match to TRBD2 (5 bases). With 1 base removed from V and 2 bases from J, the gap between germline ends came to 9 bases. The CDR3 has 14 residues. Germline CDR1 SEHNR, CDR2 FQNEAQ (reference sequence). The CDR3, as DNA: TGTGCCAGCAGCTTAGACGGGAATCCCTACGAGCAGTACTTC. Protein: CASSLDGNPYEQYF.

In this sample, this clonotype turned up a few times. CDR3 nucleotides: TGCAGTGCTACCTCCTACAGGGGTGAAGGCTACACCTTC. It yields the protein CSATSYRGEGYTF. The chain carries TRBV20-1 and TRBJ1-2; 7 bases fit TRBD1. In germline, CDR1 is DFQATT, CDR2 SNEGSKA (reference sequence). Trimming removed 4 bases from V and 8 bases from J; junction bases left unmatched: 10. This CDR3 spans 13 amino acids.

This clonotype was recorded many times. The CDR3 region is CASSFPLLGGGPYEQYF. In DNA form, the CDR3 reads TGTGCCAGCAGTTTCCCCCTTCTCGGCGGCGGACCCTACGAGCAGTACTTC. V gene TRBV12-3 or TRBV12-4 combines with J gene TRBJ2-7; D call uncertain. Trimming cost V 3 bases and J 2 bases, with 20 bases left between them. This CDR3 is 17 amino acids long.

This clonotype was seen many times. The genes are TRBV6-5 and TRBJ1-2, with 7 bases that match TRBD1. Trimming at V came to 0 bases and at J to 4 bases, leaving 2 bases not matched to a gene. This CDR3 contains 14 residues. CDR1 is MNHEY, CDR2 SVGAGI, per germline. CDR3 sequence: CASSYSRTGYGYTF. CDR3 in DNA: TGTGCCAGCAGTTACTCTAGGACAGGCTATGGCTACACCTTC.